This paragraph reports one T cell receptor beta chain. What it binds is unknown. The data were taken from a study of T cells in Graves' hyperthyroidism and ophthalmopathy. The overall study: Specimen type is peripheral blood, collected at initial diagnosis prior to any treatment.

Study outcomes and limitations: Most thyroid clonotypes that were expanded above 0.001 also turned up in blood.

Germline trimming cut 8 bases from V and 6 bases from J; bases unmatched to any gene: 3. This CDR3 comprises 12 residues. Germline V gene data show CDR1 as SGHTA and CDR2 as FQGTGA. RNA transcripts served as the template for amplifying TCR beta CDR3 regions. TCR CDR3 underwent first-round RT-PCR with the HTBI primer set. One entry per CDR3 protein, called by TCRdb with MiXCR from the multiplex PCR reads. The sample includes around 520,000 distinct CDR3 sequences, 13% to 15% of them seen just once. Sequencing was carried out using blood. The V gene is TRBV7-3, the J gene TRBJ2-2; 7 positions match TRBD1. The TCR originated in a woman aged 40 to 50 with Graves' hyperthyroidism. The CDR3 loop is CASGTGAGELFF. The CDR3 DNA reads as TGTGCCAGCGGTACAGGGGCCGGGGAGCTGTTTTTT.